This T cell receptor (beta chain) was captured in a study of blood T cell repertoires in COVID-19. Authors' data handling: Amplification from reference gene primers served as the basis for estimated nucleated cell counts. The assay was immunoSEQ multiplex PCR, and TCRdb's table has in-frame clones only and misses some. V, J and clone size derive from that table, while D and trimming were established from the DNA sequence. The sample holds some 230,000 clones, almost 85% seen once. All enrollees were about 18 to 90 years old and from fewer than 25 US areas. Germline V gives CDR1 LGHDT, CDR2 YNNKEL (reference sequence). CDR3 length: 15 residues. The germline V and J ends were trimmed by 1 base and 4 bases, with 14 bases remaining between them. The table lists this clone with a count of one.

The chain links TRBV3-1 (or the pseudogene TRBV3-2) to TRBJ2-7; possibly TRBD2 for D (6 bases). The source is a man aged 40-50 years who had recovered from COVID-19. The sample was PBMCs or T cells enriched from blood (not recorded which). CDR3 bases: TGTGCCAGCAGCCAAGGTCCTAGCGCGATATACGAGCAGTACTTC. This gives the protein CASSQGPSAIYEQYF.